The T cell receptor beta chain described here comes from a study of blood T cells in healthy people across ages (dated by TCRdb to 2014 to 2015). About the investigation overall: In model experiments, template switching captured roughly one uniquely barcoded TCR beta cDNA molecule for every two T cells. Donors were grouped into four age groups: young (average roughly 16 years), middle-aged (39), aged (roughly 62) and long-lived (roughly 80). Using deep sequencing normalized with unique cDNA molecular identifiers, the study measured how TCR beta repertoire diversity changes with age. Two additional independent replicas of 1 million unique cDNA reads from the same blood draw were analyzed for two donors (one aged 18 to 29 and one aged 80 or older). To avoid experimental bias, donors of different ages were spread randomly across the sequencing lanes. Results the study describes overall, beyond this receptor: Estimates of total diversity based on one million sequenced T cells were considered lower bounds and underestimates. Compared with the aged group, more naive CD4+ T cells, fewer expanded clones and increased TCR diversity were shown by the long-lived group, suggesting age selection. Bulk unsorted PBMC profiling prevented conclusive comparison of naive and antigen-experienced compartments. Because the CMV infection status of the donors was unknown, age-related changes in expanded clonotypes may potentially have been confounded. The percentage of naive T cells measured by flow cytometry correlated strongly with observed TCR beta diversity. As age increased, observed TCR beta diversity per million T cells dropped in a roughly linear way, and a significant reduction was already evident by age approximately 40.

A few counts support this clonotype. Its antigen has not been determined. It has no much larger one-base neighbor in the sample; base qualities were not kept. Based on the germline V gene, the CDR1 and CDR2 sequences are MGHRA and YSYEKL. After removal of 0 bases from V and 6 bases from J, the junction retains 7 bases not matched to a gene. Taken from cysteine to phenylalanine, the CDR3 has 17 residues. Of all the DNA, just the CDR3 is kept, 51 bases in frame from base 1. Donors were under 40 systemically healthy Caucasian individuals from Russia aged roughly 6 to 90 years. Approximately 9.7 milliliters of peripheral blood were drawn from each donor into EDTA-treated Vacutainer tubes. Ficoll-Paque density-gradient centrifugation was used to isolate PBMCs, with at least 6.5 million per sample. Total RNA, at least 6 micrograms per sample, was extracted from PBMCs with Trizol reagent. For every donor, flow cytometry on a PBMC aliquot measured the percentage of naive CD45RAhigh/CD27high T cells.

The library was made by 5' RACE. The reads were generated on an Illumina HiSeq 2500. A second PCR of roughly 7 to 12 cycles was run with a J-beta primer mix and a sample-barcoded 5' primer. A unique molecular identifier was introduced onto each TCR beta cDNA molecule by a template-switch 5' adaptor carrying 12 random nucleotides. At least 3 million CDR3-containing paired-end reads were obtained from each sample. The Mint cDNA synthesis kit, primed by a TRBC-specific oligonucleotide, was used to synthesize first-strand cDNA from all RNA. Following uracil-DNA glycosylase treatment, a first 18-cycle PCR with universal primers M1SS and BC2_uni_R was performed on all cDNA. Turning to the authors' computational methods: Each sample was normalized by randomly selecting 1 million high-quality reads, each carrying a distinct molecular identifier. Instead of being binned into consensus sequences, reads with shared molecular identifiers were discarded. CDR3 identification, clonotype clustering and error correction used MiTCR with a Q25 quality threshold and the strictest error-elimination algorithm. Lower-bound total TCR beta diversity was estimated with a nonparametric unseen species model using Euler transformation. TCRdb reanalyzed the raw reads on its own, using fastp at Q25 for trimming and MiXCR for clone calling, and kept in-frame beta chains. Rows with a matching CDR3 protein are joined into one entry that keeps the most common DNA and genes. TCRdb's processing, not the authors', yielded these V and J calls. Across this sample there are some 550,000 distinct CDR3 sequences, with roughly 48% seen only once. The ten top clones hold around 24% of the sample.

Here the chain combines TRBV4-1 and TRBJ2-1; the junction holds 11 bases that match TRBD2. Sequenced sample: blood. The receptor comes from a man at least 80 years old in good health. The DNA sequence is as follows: TGCGCCAGCAGCCAAGACCCAGCTAGCGGGGGGACCAATGAGCAGTTCTTC. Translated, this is CASSQDPASGGTNEQFF.